This TCR beta chain was identified during a study of T cell responses to AZD1222 COVID-19 vaccine. Findings and limits, study-wide: Baseline seropositivity characterized only a handful of AZD1222 recipients. The sample set comprised mostly white British donors with more females, and clonal diversity was possibly underestimated.

Comment on this clone: Its antigen is currently unknown.

Clones were read by immunoSEQ multiplex PCR, and TCRdb kept only the in-frame ones, dropping some. Here the sample spans fewer than 120,000 clones, about four fifths being singletons. The germline gives CDR1 SGHTA, CDR2 FQGNSA. This CDR3 region has 18 residues. Losses at the gene ends were 2 bases for V and 5 bases for J; bases not matched to a gene: 16. This clonotype was sampled from an adult in good health. The input for sequencing was peripheral blood, taken on day 0 of AZD1222 vaccination. This chain uses TRBV7-2 with TRBJ2-3; TRBD2 agrees at 7 bases. CDR3 bases: TGTGCCAGCAGCTTAATCCCAGCGGGAAAGCGGGGCCTAGATACGCAGTATTTT. Protein: CASSLIPAGKRGLDTQYF.